The present TCR beta chain was sequenced within a study of graft-versus-host responses after intestinal transplantation. The germline V gene encodes CDR1 SGHRS and CDR2 YFSETQ. The CDR3 is made up of 14 amino acids. Trimming stripped 4 bases from V and 5 bases from J, with 15 bases between. Produced via immunoSEQ multiplex PCR; TCRdb's table is partial and in-frame only. The sample holds 85,000 to 100,000 clones, about 94% seen once. In the case of this clone: Its antigen is not identified.

The sample consisted of unstimulated CD4+ T cells sorted from spleen or lymph node cells, taken before intestinal transplant. The J gene is TRBJ1-1, the V gene TRBV5-1, with a tentative D call TRBD1 (6 bases). This receptor was taken from a human donor who received an intestinal transplant. CDR3 region: CASSPTTGRTEAFF. CDR3 nucleotides: TGCGCCAGCAGCCCTACTACAGGGCGGACTGAAGCTTTCTTT.